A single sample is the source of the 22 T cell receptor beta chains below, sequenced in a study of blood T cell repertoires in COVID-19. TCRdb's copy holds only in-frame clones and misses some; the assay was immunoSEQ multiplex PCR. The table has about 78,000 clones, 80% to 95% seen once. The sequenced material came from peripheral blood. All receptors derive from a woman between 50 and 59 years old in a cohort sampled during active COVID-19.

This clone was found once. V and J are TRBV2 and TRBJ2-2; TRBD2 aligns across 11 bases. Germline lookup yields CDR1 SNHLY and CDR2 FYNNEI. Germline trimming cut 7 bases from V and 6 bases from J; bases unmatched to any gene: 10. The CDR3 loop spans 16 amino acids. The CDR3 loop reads CASTVLAGVRAGELFF. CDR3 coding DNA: TGTGCCAGCACTGTACTAGCGGGAGTAAGGGCCGGGGAGCTGTTTTTT. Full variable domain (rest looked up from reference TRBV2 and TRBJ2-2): EPEVTQTPSHQVTQMGQEVILRCVPISNHLYFYWYRQILGQKVEFLVSFYNNEISEKSEIFDDQFSVERPDGSNFTLKIRSTKLEDSAMYFCASTVLAGVRAGELFFGEGSRLTVL.

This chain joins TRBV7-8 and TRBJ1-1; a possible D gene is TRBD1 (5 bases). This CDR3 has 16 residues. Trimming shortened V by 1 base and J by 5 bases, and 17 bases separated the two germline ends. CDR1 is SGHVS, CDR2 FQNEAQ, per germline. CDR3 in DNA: TGTGCCAGCAGCTTAGGTGCCCAGGGAAAAAGGACTGAAGCTTTCTTT. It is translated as CASSLGAQGKRTEAFF.

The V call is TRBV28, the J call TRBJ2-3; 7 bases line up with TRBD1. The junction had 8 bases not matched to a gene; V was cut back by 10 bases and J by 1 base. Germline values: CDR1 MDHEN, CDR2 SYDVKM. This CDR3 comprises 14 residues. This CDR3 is CATEGAGGTDTQYF. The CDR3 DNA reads TGTGCCACCGAGGGGGCAGGGGGCACAGATACGCAGTATTTT.

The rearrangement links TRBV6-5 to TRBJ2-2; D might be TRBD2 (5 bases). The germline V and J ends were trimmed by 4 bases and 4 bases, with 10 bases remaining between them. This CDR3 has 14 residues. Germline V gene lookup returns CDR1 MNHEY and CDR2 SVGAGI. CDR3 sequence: CASSSGLSTGELFF. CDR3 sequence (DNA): TGTGCCAGCAGTTCCGGACTCAGCACCGGGGAGCTGTTTTTT.

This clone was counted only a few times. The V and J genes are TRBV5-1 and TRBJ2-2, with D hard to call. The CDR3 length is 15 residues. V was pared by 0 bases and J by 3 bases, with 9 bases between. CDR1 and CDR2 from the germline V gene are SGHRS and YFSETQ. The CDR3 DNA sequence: TGCGCCAGCAGCTTGGTCGACGGGTACACCGGGGAGCTGTTTTTT. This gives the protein CASSLVDGYTGELFF.

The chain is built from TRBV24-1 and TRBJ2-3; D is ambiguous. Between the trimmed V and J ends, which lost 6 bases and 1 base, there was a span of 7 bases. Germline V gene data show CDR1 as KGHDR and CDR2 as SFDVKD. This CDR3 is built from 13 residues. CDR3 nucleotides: TGTGCCACCAGTTCCGGAGGCACAGATACGCAGTATTTT. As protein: CATSSGGTDTQYF.

This chain's CDR3 is CASSPGEGGSNEKLFF. In nucleotides, the CDR3 is TGTGCCAGCAGCCCCGGGGAGGGGGGGTCGAATGAAAAACTGTTTTTT. The chain uses TRBV7-9 and TRBJ1-4; D might be TRBD1 (6 bases). Germline V CDR1 and CDR2: SEHNR, FQNEAQ (reference sequence). V lost 5 bases to trimming and J lost 5 bases, with 18 bases between them. The CDR3 loop spans 16 amino acids.

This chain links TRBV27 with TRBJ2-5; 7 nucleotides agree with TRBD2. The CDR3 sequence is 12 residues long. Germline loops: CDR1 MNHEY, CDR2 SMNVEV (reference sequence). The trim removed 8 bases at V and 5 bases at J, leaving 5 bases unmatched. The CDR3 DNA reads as TGTGCCAGCGGGAGGGGCGTGGAGACCCAGTACTTC. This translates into CASGRGVETQYF.

CDR3 loop: CASSHFPGEGEQYF. The CDR3 DNA reads as TGTGCCAGCAGTCACTTTCCGGGAGAGGGCGAGCAGTACTTC. The chain combines TRBV27 with TRBJ2-7; a weak D match, TRBD2 (6 bases). Between the trimmed V and J ends, which lost 5 bases and 6 bases, there was a span of 17 bases. This CDR3 spans 14 amino acids. The germline V gene encodes CDR1 MNHEY and CDR2 SMNVEV (reference sequence).

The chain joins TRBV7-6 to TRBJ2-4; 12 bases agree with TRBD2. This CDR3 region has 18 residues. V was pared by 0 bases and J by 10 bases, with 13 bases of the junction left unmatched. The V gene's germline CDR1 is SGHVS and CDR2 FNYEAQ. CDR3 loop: CASSLAQGGLAGSGIQYF. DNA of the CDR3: TGTGCCAGCAGCTTAGCCCAGGGAGGACTAGCGGGGTCAGGGATTCAGTACTTC. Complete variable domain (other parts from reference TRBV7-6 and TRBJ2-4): GAGVSQSPRYKVTKRGQDVALRCDPISGHVSLYWYRQALGQGPEFLTYFNYEAQQDKSGLPNDRFSAERPEGSISTLTIQRTEQRDSAMYRCASSLAQGGLAGSGIQYFGAGTRLSVL.

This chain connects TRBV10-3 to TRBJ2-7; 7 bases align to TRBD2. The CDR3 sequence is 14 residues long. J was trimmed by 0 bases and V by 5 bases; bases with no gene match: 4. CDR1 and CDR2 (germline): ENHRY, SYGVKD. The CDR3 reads CAISSSGSSYEQYF. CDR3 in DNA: TGTGCCATCAGTTCTAGCGGAAGCTCCTACGAGCAGTACTTC.

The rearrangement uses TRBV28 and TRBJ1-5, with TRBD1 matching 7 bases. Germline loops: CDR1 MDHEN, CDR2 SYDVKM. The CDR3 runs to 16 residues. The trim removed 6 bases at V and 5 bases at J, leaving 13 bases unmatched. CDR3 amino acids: CASSDPGGTDDQPQHF. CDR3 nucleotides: TGTGCCAGCAGCGATCCCGGCGGGACAGATGATCAGCCCCAGCATTTT.

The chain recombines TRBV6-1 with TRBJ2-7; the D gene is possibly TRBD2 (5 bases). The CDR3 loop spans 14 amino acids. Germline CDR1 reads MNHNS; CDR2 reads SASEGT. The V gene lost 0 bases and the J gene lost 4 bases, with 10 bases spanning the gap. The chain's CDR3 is CASSEALRGYEQYF. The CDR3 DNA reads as TGTGCCAGCAGTGAAGCGCTTCGGGGTTACGAGCAGTACTTC.

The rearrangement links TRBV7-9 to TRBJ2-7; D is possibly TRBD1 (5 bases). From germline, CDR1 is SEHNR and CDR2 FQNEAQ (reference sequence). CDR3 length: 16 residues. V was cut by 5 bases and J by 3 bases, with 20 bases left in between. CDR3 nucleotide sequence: TGTGCCAGCAGCCTACCGTATAGGCAGGGTCTCTACGAGCAGTACTTC. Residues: CASSLPYRQGLYEQYF.

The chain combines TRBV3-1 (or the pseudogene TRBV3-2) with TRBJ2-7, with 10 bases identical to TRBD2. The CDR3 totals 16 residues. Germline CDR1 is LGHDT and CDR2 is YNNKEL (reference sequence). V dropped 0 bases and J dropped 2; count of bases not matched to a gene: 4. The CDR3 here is CASSQEWLAGAYEQYF. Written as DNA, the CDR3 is TGTGCCAGCAGCCAAGAATGGCTAGCGGGAGCCTACGAGCAGTACTTC.

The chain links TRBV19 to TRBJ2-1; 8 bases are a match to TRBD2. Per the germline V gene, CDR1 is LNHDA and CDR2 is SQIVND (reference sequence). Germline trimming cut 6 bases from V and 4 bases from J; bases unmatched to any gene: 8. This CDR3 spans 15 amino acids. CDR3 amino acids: CASSPGGAPYNEQFF. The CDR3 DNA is TGTGCCAGTAGCCCGGGGGGGGCCCCATACAATGAGCAGTTCTTC.

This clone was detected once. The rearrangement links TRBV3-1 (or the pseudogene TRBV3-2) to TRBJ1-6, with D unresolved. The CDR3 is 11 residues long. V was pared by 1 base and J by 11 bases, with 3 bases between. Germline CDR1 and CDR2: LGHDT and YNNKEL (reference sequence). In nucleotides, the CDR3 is TGTGCCAGCAGCCAAGGCGCACCCCTCCACTTT. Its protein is CASSQGAPLHF.

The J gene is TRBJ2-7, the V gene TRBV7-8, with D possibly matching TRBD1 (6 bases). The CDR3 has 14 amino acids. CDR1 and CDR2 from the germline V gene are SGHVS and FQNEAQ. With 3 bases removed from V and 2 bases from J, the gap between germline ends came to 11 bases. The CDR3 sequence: CASSFRGGTYEQYF. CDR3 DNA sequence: TGTGCCAGCAGCTTTAGAGGGGGAACCTACGAGCAGTACTTC.

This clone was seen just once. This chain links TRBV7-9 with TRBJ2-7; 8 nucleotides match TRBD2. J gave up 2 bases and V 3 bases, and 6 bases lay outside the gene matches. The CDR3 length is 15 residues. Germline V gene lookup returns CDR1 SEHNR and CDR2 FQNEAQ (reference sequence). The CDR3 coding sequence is TGTGCCAGCAGCTTCGGAGTCGGGGGGGCCTACGAGCAGTACTTC. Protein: CASSFGVGGAYEQYF.

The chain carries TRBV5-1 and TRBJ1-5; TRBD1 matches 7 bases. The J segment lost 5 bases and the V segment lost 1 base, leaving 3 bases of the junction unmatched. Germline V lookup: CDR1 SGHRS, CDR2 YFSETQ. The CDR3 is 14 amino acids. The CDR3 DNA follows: TGCGCCAGCAGCTTGCGACAGGGCGATCAGCCCCAGCATTTT. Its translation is CASSLRQGDQPQHF.

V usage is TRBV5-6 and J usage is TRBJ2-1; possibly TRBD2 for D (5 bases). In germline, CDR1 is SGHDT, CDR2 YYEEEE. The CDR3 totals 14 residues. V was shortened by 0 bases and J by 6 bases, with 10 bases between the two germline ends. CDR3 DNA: TGTGCCAGCAGCTTGGTGCTAGCAGCCAATGAGCAGTTCTTC. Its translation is CASSLVLAANEQFF.

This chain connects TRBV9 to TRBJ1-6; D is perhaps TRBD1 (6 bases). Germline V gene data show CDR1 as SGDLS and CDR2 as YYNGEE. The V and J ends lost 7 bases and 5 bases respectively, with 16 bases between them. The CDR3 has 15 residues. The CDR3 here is CASEAGPGDNSPLHF. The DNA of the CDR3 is TGTGCCAGCGAGGCCGGGCCAGGGGATAATTCACCCCTCCACTTT.